Given below is one T cell receptor beta chain in context. Its antigen is unknown. No much larger clone exists at a distance of one base, and base qualities are not known. From a lookup of the germline V gene (reference sequence), CDR1 and CDR2 are LNHNV and YYDKDF. Including cysteine and phenylalanine, the CDR3 has 13 amino acids. The sequence is cut down to CDR3 DNA, 39 bases in frame from base 1. The V and J ends are trimmed by 1 base and 8 bases, leaving 11 bases between them. PBMCs were separated from peripheral blood, and TCR beta sequencing was performed on genomic DNA obtained from unsorted PBMCs. This record comes from a study (dated by TCRdb to about 2022). What the study reported, not specific to this receptor: According to the authors, more investigation is needed, including longitudinal sampling and evaluation of a control group.

TCR beta chain repertoires were profiled by survey-level sequencing on the immunoSEQ platform. For the original study's pipeline: Repertoire diversity was measured with the inverse Simpson index, and CDR3 amino acid length spectratypes and V-J pairing frequencies were compared. To annotate clonotypes specific to SARS-CoV-2, CMV, influenza A and EBV, TCR beta CDR3 sequences were compared against VDJdb. TCRdb took over this immuneACCESS table, retaining in-frame rearrangements with V and J assigned. Such tables are incomplete; in checked studies, under half of the missing clones stem from an unresolved V gene, and the remainder is unexplained. Clone size and the V and J calls come from that table; the DNA yielded D and trimming. This sample lists about 68,000 clones; roughly 93% were detected once. The ten largest clones add up to roughly 4.5% of the sample.

Sequencing was performed on PBMCs. Recombination connected TRBV15 to TRBJ1-2; too little of a D gene remains to name it. The receptor's source is a man aged 40-50 years with rheumatoid arthritis. The CDR3 amino acid sequence is: CATSRGEVTGYTF. The DNA is TGTGCCACCAGCAGAGGGGAGGTGACGGGCTACACCTTC.